The T cell receptor beta chain described here comes from a study of blood T cell repertoires in COVID-19. Ages ranged from roughly 18 to 100 years, with residence in about 23 US areas. Participants' reported clinical history set cohort assignment. Two negative PCRs, clearance, or symptom resolution had been documented for recovered Cohort 3 donors. The V segment lost 1 base and the J segment 3 bases; nucleotides outside the gene matches: 2. The germline V gene has CDR1 SGDLS and CDR2 YYNGEE. CDR3 length: 15 amino acids. Per the original data handling: From reference gene primer amplification, estimates of nucleated cell counts were derived. TCRdb's table, derived via immunoSEQ multiplex PCR, lists solely in-frame clones and lacks some. That table gives V, J and clone size, and the DNA gave D and trimming. The sample records over 150,000 clones, roughly 80% being singletons.

Material: PBMCs or T cells enriched from blood (not recorded which). This receptor was identified in an older woman who had recovered from COVID-19. The rearrangement links TRBV9 to TRBJ1-4; 8 bases fit TRBD1. The CDR3 region is CASSVTDRANEKLFF. CDR3 sequence (DNA): TGTGCCAGCAGCGTAACGGACAGGGCTAATGAAAAACTGTTTTTT. Supplemented by reference TRBV9 and TRBJ1-4, the full variable domain reads DSGVTQTPKHLITATGQRVTLRCSPRSGDLSVYWYQQSLDQGLQFLIQYYNGEERAKGNILERFSAQQFPDLHSELNLSSLELGDSALYFCASSVTDRANEKLFFGSGTQLSVL.